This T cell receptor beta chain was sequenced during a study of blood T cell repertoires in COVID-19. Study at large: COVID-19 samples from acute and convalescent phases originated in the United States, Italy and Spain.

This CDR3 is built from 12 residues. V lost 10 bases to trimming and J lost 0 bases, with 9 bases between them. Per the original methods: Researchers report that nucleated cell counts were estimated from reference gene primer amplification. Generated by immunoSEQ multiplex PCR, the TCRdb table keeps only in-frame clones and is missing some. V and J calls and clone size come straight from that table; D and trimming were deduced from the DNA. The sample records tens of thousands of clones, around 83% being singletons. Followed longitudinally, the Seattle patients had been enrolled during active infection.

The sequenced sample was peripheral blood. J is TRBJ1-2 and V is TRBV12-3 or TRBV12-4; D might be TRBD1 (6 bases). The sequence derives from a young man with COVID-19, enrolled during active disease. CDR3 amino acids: CATRTANYGYTF. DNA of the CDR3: TGTGCCACCCGGACAGCTAACTATGGCTACACCTTC.